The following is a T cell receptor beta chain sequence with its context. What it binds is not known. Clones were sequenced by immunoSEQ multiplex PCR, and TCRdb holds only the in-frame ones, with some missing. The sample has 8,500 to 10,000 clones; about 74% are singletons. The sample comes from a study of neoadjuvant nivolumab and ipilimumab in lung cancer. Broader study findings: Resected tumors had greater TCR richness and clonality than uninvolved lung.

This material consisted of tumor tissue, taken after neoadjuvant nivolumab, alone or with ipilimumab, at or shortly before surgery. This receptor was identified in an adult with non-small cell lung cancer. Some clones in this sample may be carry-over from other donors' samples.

The CDR3 reads CASSLALGLAGGPSNEQFF. CDR3 nucleotide sequence: TGTGCCAGCAGCTTGGCCCTAGGACTAGCGGGAGGTCCGAGCAATGAGCAGTTCTTC. The J gene is TRBJ2-1, the V gene TRBV5-4; 14 bases line up with TRBD2. The CDR3 has 19 amino acids. Germline V gives CDR1 SGHNT, CDR2 YYREEE (reference sequence). J lost 6 bases, V lost 0 bases, and 11 bases had no gene match.